Listed here are 27 T cell receptor beta chains from one sample, sequenced in a study of cytomegalovirus exposure and HLA in healthy donors. Primers: 60 Vbeta forward and 13 Jbeta reverse. TCRdb's copy holds only in-frame clones and misses some; the assay was immunoSEQ multiplex PCR. The sample table sets out 70,000 to 90,000 clones. Sequencing was done on a sample of PBMCs. All receptors come from a man aged 18 to 29 in good health and CMV-seropositive.

V and J are TRBV5-1 and TRBJ2-7, with 9 positions matching TRBD1. In germline, CDR1 is SGHRS, CDR2 YFSETQ. Trimming cost V 2 bases and J 2 bases; bases outside gene matches: 8. The CDR3 is made up of 16 amino acids. The CDR3 sequence is CASSFARDRVPYEQYF. CDR3 coding DNA: TGCGCCAGCAGCTTCGCTCGGGACAGGGTACCCTACGAGCAGTACTTC.

The rearrangement links TRBV7-8 to TRBJ2-1; 8 bases are shared with TRBD2. CDR3 length equals 17 residues. The V gene's germline CDR1 is SGHVS and CDR2 FQNEAQ. The trim removed 1 base at V and 1 base at J, leaving 6 bases unmatched. The DNA for the CDR3 is TGTGCCAGCAGCTTAGTTCCGATAGCGGGATCCTACAATGAGCAGTTCTTC. Translation: CASSLVPIAGSYNEQFF. The full variable domain, in which reference TRBV7-8 and TRBJ2-1 provide the parts outside the CDR3, is GAGVSQSPRYKVAKRGQDVALRCDPISGHVSLFWYQQALGQGPEFLTYFQNEAQLDKSGLPSDRFFAERPEGSVSTLKIQRTQQEDSAVYLCASSLVPIAGSYNEQFFGPGTRLTVL.

V usage is TRBV2 and J usage is TRBJ1-5, with 7 nucleotides matching TRBD1. The CDR3 is 15 amino acids. V lost 2 bases, J lost 4 bases, and 5 bases stayed unmatched. From germline, CDR1 is SNHLY and CDR2 FYNNEI. The CDR3 here is CASSERAGGNQPQHF. The CDR3 DNA is TGTGCCAGCAGTGAAAGGGCAGGGGGAAATCAGCCCCAGCATTTT.

This chain uses TRBV2 with TRBJ1-5; a possible D gene is TRBD1 (6 bases). CDR3 length equals 15 residues. The germline V and J ends were trimmed by 6 bases and 4 bases, with 16 bases remaining between them. CDR1 SNHLY and CDR2 FYNNEI come from the germline V gene. The CDR3 DNA reads TGTGCCAGCAGCACAGGGCGGGCCGTAAATCAGCCCCAGCATTTT. Translated: CASSTGRAVNQPQHF.

The chain uses TRBV2 and TRBJ2-7; 12 bases are a match to TRBD2. Germline loops: CDR1 SNHLY, CDR2 FYNNEI. CDR3 length equals 18 residues. V lost 2 bases to trimming and J lost 4 bases; unmatched junction nucleotides: 12. The CDR3 DNA sequence: TGTGCCAGCAGTGAAAGTCGGGCTAGCGGGAGGGCCTTTTACGAGCAGTACTTC. Amino acids: CASSESRASGRAFYEQYF.

V is TRBV2 and J is TRBJ2-1; 9 positions agree with TRBD2. The CDR3 totals 15 residues. V shed 1 base and J 6 bases; nucleotides not matched to a gene: 4. CDR1 and CDR2 (germline): SNHLY, FYNNEI. CDR3 protein: CASSEVTSGSNEQFF. In DNA, the CDR3 is TGTGCCAGCAGTGAAGTGACTAGCGGATCCAATGAGCAGTTCTTC.

V is TRBV2 and J is TRBJ1-2, with unresolved D. Between the trimmed V and J ends, which lost 6 bases and 7 bases, there was a span of 9 bases. The CDR3 contains 11 residues. Germline V gene lookup returns CDR1 SNHLY and CDR2 FYNNEI. The CDR3 DNA reads as TGTGCCAGCAGGACCGGGGTTGGCTACACCTTC. It yields the protein CASRTGVGYTF.

The chain combines TRBV5-1 with TRBJ1-2, with D possibly being TRBD1 (6 bases). Germline V gene sequence: CDR1 SGHRS, CDR2 YFSETQ. The germline V and J ends were trimmed by 3 bases and 4 bases, with 16 bases remaining between them. The CDR3 spans 15 residues. This chain's CDR3 is CASSWFPQGFYGYTF. For the CDR3, the DNA is TGCGCCAGCAGCTGGTTTCCACAGGGATTCTATGGCTACACCTTC.

This chain links TRBV6-1 with TRBJ2-5; D remains ambiguous. The CDR3 is 12 amino acids. The germline CDR1 and CDR2 sequences are MNHNS and SASEGT. V lost 4 bases, J lost 4 bases, and 7 bases lay in between. The CDR3, as DNA: TGTGCCAGCAGTGCACAGAGAGAGACCCAGTACTTC. This codes for CASSAQRETQYF.

The CDR3 spells CAISESGGAGNTGELFF. The CDR3 nucleotides are TGTGCCATCAGTGAGTCGGGTGGGGCAGGGAACACCGGGGAGCTGTTTTTT. The rearrangement joins TRBV10-3 to TRBJ2-2; D possibly corresponds to TRBD1 (5 bases). Germline loops: CDR1 ENHRY, CDR2 SYGVKD. Trimming took 0 bases from V and 1 from J, leaving 12 bases between them. The CDR3 has 17 amino acids.

The chain carries TRBV29-1 and TRBJ2-2, with a weak D call TRBD1 (7 bases). The CDR3 is 19 residues long. Trimming pared 1 base from V and 5 bases from J, leaving 26 bases between. The V gene's germline CDR1 is SQVTM and CDR2 ANQGSEA. The CDR3 is CSVEAGGRQLGSGTGELFF. CDR3 DNA: TGCAGCGTTGAAGCAGGGGGGCGTCAATTGGGTTCGGGGACCGGGGAGCTGTTTTTT.

Comment on this clone: A read error may produce the germline difference seen at one junction end. The chain has TRBV5-6 and TRBJ1-2; no clear D gene. This CDR3 is 12 amino acids long. Germline CDR1 SGHDT, CDR2 YYEEEE. For the CDR3, the DNA is TGTGCCAGCAGCTTGCGCGTTGACTTTCCCGTGTTC. Its protein is CASSLRVDFPVF.

CDR3 nucleotide sequence: TGTGCCAGCAGAGTTAGCCCCCAAGGTTACAATGAGCAGTTCTTC. Its translation is CASRVSPQGYNEQFF. The rearrangement links TRBV28 to TRBJ2-1, with no clear D. Germline V CDR1 and CDR2: MDHEN, SYDVKM. The germline V and J ends were trimmed by 6 bases and 4 bases, with 16 bases remaining between them. The CDR3 loop spans 15 amino acids.

This chain connects TRBV19 to TRBJ1-1, with TRBD1 matching 10 bases. The junction had 5 bases not matched to a gene; V was cut back by 6 bases and J by 1 base. The V gene's germline CDR1 is LNHDA and CDR2 SQIVND (reference sequence). This CDR3 is 15 amino acids long. The CDR3: CASRLGTGANTEAFF. DNA for the CDR3: TGTGCCAGTAGGCTGGGGACAGGGGCGAACACTGAAGCTTTCTTT.

This sequence joins TRBV11-2 and TRBJ2-7, with D perhaps matching TRBD2 (6 bases). The CDR3 sequence is 14 residues long. CDR1 is SGHAT, CDR2 FQNNGV, per germline. V lost 5 bases, J lost 2 bases, and 13 bases lay in between. CDR3 DNA sequence: TGTGCCAGCAGCGGTCCCGGGGGAACCTACGAGCAGTACTTC. Protein: CASSGPGGTYEQYF.

This chain links TRBV5-1 with TRBJ2-7, with 9 bases aligning to TRBD1. The CDR3 has 13 residues. V trimming: 4 bases; J trimming: 3 bases; junction bases outside the gene matches: 2. The germline CDR1 and CDR2 sequences are SGHRS and YFSETQ. Here the CDR3 reads CASSGQGIYEQYF. DNA of the CDR3: TGCGCCAGCAGCGGACAGGGGATCTACGAGCAGTACTTC.

The gene calls are TRBV11-3 and TRBJ1-5; 8 nucleotides align to TRBD1. The germline CDR1 and CDR2 sequences are SGHNT and YENEEA. V lost 5 bases to trimming and J lost 4 bases; unmatched junction nucleotides: 22. This CDR3 spans 20 amino acids. The CDR3 here is CASSPTPTGEGGYRNQPQHF. The CDR3 DNA is TGTGCCAGCAGCCCCACCCCGACAGGGGAGGGCGGATATCGTAATCAGCCCCAGCATTTT.

CDR3 DNA: TGTGCCAGCAGTGACTCACCGGGAGGTGGCTACACCTTC. It codes for CASSDSPGGGYTF. V is TRBV6-4 and J is TRBJ1-2, with unresolved D. Per germline, CDR1 MRHNA and CDR2 SNTAGT. V shed 0 bases and J shed 7 bases, with 9 bases lying between them. The CDR3 length is 13 residues.

This chain links TRBV19 with TRBJ1-1, with a weak D call TRBD1 (5 bases). Germline assignment: CDR1 LNHDA and CDR2 SQIVND (reference sequence). CDR3 length: 14 residues. Trimming pared 5 bases from V and 4 bases from J, leaving 14 bases between. For the CDR3, the DNA is TGTGCCAGTAGTCGGGGGGGAAGGGGCACTGAAGCTTTCTTT. Its translation is CASSRGGRGTEAFF.

The chain carries TRBV6-5 and TRBJ1-1; D gene ambiguous. Germline V lookup: CDR1 MNHEY, CDR2 SVGAGI. There are 13 residues in the CDR3. V was cut by 2 bases and J by 1 base, with 5 bases left in between. CDR3 sequence: CASSYGQNTEAFF. The CDR3 bases are TGTGCCAGCAGTTACGGCCAGAACACTGAAGCTTTCTTT.

This chain joins TRBV18 and TRBJ2-1; 7 bases line up with TRBD2. J lost 12 bases, V lost 0 bases, and 20 bases had no gene match. Germline loops: CDR1 KGHSH, CDR2 LQKENI. The CDR3 sequence is 18 residues long. Here the CDR3 DNA reads TGTGCCAGCTCACCACCGATTACGTTGGGACTACCCCTGTATGGGCAGTTCTTC. It yields the protein CASSPPITLGLPLYGQFF.

The CDR3 spells CASSAAAGTHNEQFF. The CDR3 DNA reads as TGTGCCAGCAGTGCCGCGGCGGGGACCCACAATGAGCAGTTCTTC. This chain joins TRBV2 and TRBJ2-1; TRBD2 is a possible D gene (6 bases). CDR3 length: 15 amino acids. Looked up from germline, CDR1 is SNHLY and CDR2 is FYNNEI. V dropped 4 bases and J dropped 5 bases, with 15 bases sitting between them.

The rearrangement uses TRBV6-1 and TRBJ2-5; D is possibly TRBD1 (6 bases). The length of the CDR3 is 13 residues. V lost 10 bases, J lost 0 bases, and 12 bases lay in between. CDR1 MNHNS and CDR2 SASEGT come from the germline V gene. In nucleotides, the CDR3 is TGTGCCACAATCGGACAGAACCAAGAGACCCAGTACTTC. Its translation is CATIGQNQETQYF.

The chain joins TRBV6-5 to TRBJ1-6; unclear D gene. V was pared by 2 bases and J by 7 bases, with 15 bases between. The CDR3 has 16 amino acids. Germline CDR1 reads MNHEY; CDR2 reads SVGAGI. The CDR3 loop reads CASSYGVPRVNSPLHF. For the CDR3, the DNA is TGTGCCAGCAGTTACGGGGTGCCGAGGGTCAATTCACCCCTCCACTTT.

This CDR3 reads CASPPPQIAGGYEQFF. The CDR3 bases are TGTGCCAGCCCACCTCCCCAAATAGCGGGAGGGTATGAGCAGTTCTTC. The J gene is TRBJ2-1, the V gene TRBV28; 11 positions match TRBD2. Germline V gives CDR1 MDHEN, CDR2 SYDVKM. V shed 8 bases, J shed 8 bases, and the junction held 14 bases outside the gene matches. The CDR3 extends over 16 amino acids.

V and J are TRBV6-5 and TRBJ2-7, with D hard to call. This CDR3 has 15 amino acids. CDR1 is MNHEY and CDR2 is SVGAGI in the germline V gene. V was trimmed by 4 bases and J by 4 bases, leaving 17 bases between them. CDR3 protein: CASSLSPVQAYEQYF. The CDR3 DNA is TGTGCCAGCAGTTTATCCCCGGTTCAAGCGTACGAGCAGTACTTC.

This chain's CDR3 is CASNPSGGAKNIQYF. In nucleotides, the CDR3 is TGTGCCAGCAATCCCTCGGGAGGAGCCAAAAACATTCAGTACTTC. The rearrangement links TRBV5-6 to TRBJ2-4; 7 nucleotides align to TRBD2. With V trimmed by 6 bases and J by 0 bases, 6 bases remained unmatched. In germline, CDR1 is SGHDT, CDR2 YYEEEE. The CDR3 covers 15 residues.